The next 32 T cell receptor beta chains were all read from a single sample in a study of read filtering for tumor transcriptome and immune sequencing. This library used roughly 370 ng RNA and molecular barcoded adaptors spanning alpha/delta and beta/gamma chains. TCRdb re-analysed the reads in MiXCR, keeping a single row per CDR3 protein. The sample lists about 50,000 distinct CDR3 sequences; around 21% were seen once. The material sequenced was a population of CD138-negative cells sorted from bone marrow. The receptors derive from a donor at least 40 years old with multiple myeloma.

The table lists this clonotype with many counts. This rearrangement joins TRBV4-2 to TRBJ2-6; 7 bases are shared with TRBD2. The V gene end was trimmed by 2 bases and the J gene end by 0 bases; junction bases not matched to a gene: 4. This CDR3 has 17 amino acids. Germline values: CDR1 LGHNA, CDR2 YNFKEQ. The CDR3 bases are TGTGCCAGCAGCCAAAGGGAGGGTAACTCTGGGGCCAACGTCCTGACTTTC. Its protein is CASSQREGNSGANVLTF.

This clonotype appeared a few times. The chain combines TRBV10-3 with TRBJ1-5; D remains ambiguous. Germline CDR1 ENHRY, CDR2 SYGVKD. The CDR3 loop spans 14 amino acids. V was trimmed by 0 bases and J by 7 bases, leaving 10 bases between them. The CDR3 DNA reads as TGTGCCATCAGTGAGTCGTCCAGGACCCAGCCCCAGCATTTT. Translation gives CAISESSRTQPQHF.

This clonotype was observed many times. The rearrangement links TRBV5-1 to TRBJ2-1, with TRBD2 matching 7 bases. V gave up 4 bases and J gave up 10 bases; unmatched junction bases: 8. Germline V CDR1 and CDR2: SGHRS, YFSETQ. The CDR3 length is 13 residues. The CDR3 loop reads CASSRMGEGEQFF. The CDR3, as DNA: TGCGCCAGCAGCCGGATGGGGGAGGGAGAGCAGTTCTTC.

This clonotype was observed at least ten times. V gene TRBV20-1 combines with J gene TRBJ1-4; no clear D. Germline V lookup: CDR1 DFQATT, CDR2 SNEGSKA (reference sequence). Trimming took 3 bases from V and 11 from J, leaving 13 bases between them. CDR3 size: 12 residues. The CDR3 nucleotides read TGCAGTGCTAGTCCTGAACCTGGGAAACTGTTTTTT. Protein product: CSASPEPGKLFF.

In this sample, this clonotype turned up once. The likely explanation is a read error, given a far larger clone one base away. The chain is built from TRBV6-5 and TRBJ1-1, with a possible D match to TRBD1 (6 bases). Germline values: CDR1 MNHEY, CDR2 SVGAGI. This CDR3 spans 14 amino acids. V lost 4 bases to trimming and J lost 4 bases, with 13 bases between them. This CDR3 reads CASSCLGTSTEAFF. The CDR3 nucleotides are TGTGCCAGCAGTTGCTTAGGGACATCCACTGAAGCTTTCTTT.

The chain carries TRBV5-1 and TRBJ2-1; D not resolved. The germline gives CDR1 SGHRS, CDR2 YFSETQ. The CDR3 covers 13 residues. V dropped 0 bases and J dropped 7 bases, with 8 bases sitting between them. The CDR3 protein is CASSLGAANEQFF. CDR3 DNA sequence: TGCGCCAGCAGCTTGGGGGCGGCTAATGAGCAGTTCTTC.

There are a few counts of this clonotype. A single base separates this from a much larger clone, so it may be a read error. The chain has TRBV29-1 and TRBJ1-1, with a possible D match to TRBD1 (5 bases). The CDR3 runs to 12 residues. Germline CDR1 and CDR2: SQVTM and ANQGSEA. CDR3 sequence (DNA): TGCAGCGTAAATGGGGGAGACACTGGAGCTTTCTTT. Translation: CSVNGGDTGAFF.

This clonotype was detected many times. The chain links TRBV25-1 to TRBJ2-2; TRBD2 aligns across 10 bases. Germline-derived CDR1 and CDR2 are MGHDK and SYGVNS. J gave up 0 bases and V 4 bases, and 20 bases lay outside the gene matches. The CDR3 runs to 22 residues. CDR3 DNA: TGTGCCAGCAGTGGGGGGATCAGGGGAGGTCAGGGACTAGCGTCGAACACCGGGGAGCTGTTTTTT. It encodes CASSGGIRGGQGLASNTGELFF.

This clonotype was observed a few times. At one boundary the junction diverges from the germline segment, which might be a read error. The V call is TRBV7-9, the J call TRBJ2-3; D assignment may be TRBD1 or TRBD2 (5 bases each). The V gene's germline CDR1 is SEHNR and CDR2 FQNEAQ (reference sequence). This CDR3 comprises 14 residues. CDR3 coding DNA: TGTGCCAGCAGCTTAGAGGGGACCACAGATACGCGGTATTTT. Protein: CASSLEGTTDTRYF.

On this clonotype itself: A much larger clone differs from this one at a single base, so this may be a read error. The chain is built from TRBV6-2 or TRBV6-3 and TRBJ2-3; D uncertain. The CDR3 extends over 12 amino acids. Germline V lookup: CDR1 MNHEY, CDR2 SVGEGT. The CDR3 spells CASSVPTDTQCF. As DNA, the CDR3 is TGTGCCAGCAGTGTCCCCACAGATACGCAGTGTTTT.

This clonotype was recorded at least ten times. V and J are TRBV6-2 or TRBV6-3 and TRBJ1-2; 7 bases agree with TRBD1. CDR1 is MNHEY, CDR2 SVGEGT, per germline. The CDR3 sequence is 14 residues long. The J segment lost 1 base and the V segment lost 5 bases, leaving 4 bases of the junction unmatched. CDR3 nucleotides: TGTGCCAGCAGTGGGACAGCCGATAACTATGGCTACACCTTC. It translates to CASSGTADNYGYTF.

Only a few counts were recorded for this clonotype. The chain is built from TRBV29-1 and TRBJ2-7, with D possibly TRBD2 on 6 matching bases. Germline assignment: CDR1 SQVTM and CDR2 ANQGSEA. Trimming took off 4 bases at V and 4 bases at J, with 17 bases between the two ends. The CDR3 length is 14 residues. The CDR3 region is CSVVLFGSGYEQYF. In DNA, the CDR3 is TGCAGCGTTGTTCTTTTCGGGAGTGGTTACGAGCAGTACTTC.

Of note for this clonotype: A much larger clone lies a single base off, so this may be a read error. The J gene is TRBJ1-1, the V gene TRBV7-9; the D is unclear. The CDR3 runs 12 residues. Germline assignment: CDR1 SEHNR and CDR2 FQNEAQ (reference sequence). Between the trimmed V and J ends, which lost 7 bases and 3 bases, there was a span of 9 bases. The CDR3 spells CASTQTYTEAFF. The CDR3 DNA follows: TGTGCCAGCACCCAGACTTACACTGAAGCTTTCTTT.

This clonotype appeared many times. This chain connects TRBV3-1 to TRBJ2-1, with 9 nucleotides matching TRBD2. Germline V lookup: CDR1 LGHDT, CDR2 YNNKEL (reference sequence). Trimming removed 1 base from V and 5 bases from J; junction bases left unmatched: 3. The CDR3 runs 15 residues. CDR3 coding DNA: TGTGCCAGCAGCCAAGGACTAGCGGTGAACAATGAGCAGTTCTTC. This codes for CASSQGLAVNNEQFF.

This clonotype came up a few times. A much larger clonotype is one base distant, so this may be a read error. The J gene is TRBJ2-6, the V gene TRBV12-3 or TRBV12-4; D perhaps matches TRBD1 (6 bases). The ends were cut back, 1 base at V and 5 bases at J, with 18 bases in the middle. This CDR3 region has 18 residues. The CDR3: CASSLVGGRGYRANVLTF. CDR3 in DNA: TGTGCCAGCAGTTTAGTAGGTGGCAGGGGATATAGGGCCAACGTCCTGACTTTC.

As for this clonotype: This could be a read error, since a much larger clone is one nucleotide away. The chain employs TRBV25-1 and TRBJ1-4; no clear D. This CDR3 contains 14 residues. V gave up 1 base and J gave up 3 bases, with 6 bases separating them. CDR1 is MGHDK and CDR2 is SYGVNS in the germline V gene. In DNA, the CDR3 is TGTGCCAGCAGTGAATGGGAGTCTAATGAAAAACTGTTTTTT. This sequence encodes CASSEWESNEKLFF.

This clonotype appeared many times. The chain employs TRBV6-6 and TRBJ2-7; D may be TRBD2 (5 bases). The V end was cut by 0 bases, the J end by 3 bases, with 6 bases between. The CDR3 length is 13 residues. Germline-derived CDR1 and CDR2 are MNHNY and SVGAGI (reference sequence). The DNA of the CDR3 is TGTGCCAGCAGTTACTCGGGGAGCTACGAGCAGTACTTC. It codes for CASSYSGSYEQYF.

This clonotype was seen ten or more times. CDR3 DNA: TGCAGCGTTGAAGACCAACTAGCGGGAGGGACAGATACGCAGTATTTT. Protein: CSVEDQLAGGTDTQYF. The V gene is TRBV29-1, the J gene TRBJ2-3, with 13 bases lining up with TRBD2. CDR1 and CDR2 (germline): SQVTM, ANQGSEA. V gave up 0 bases and J gave up 3 bases; unmatched junction bases: 3. The CDR3 is made up of 16 amino acids.

A note on this clonotype: A much larger clone sits a single nucleotide away, making a read error possible. The chain has TRBV29-1 and TRBJ1-1; D not certain. V lost 3 bases, J lost 1 base, and 6 bases lay in between. The CDR3 is 12 residues long. Germline CDR1 reads SQVTM; CDR2 reads ANQGSEA. The CDR3 region has the DNA TGCAGCGTTGATTTCGGGAACACTGAAGCTTTCTTT. Translation gives CSVDFGNTEAFF.

This clonotype was observed many times. The J gene is TRBJ2-7, the V gene TRBV5-1; D uncertain. Germline lookup yields CDR1 SGHRS and CDR2 YFSETQ. Trimming stripped 1 base from V and 2 bases from J, with 7 bases between. The CDR3 length is 13 residues. As DNA, the CDR3 is TGCGCCAGCAGCTTGACGGATCCCTACGAGCAGTACTTC. It specifies CASSLTDPYEQYF.

This clonotype was found many times. One junction end disagrees with the germline gene, perhaps due to a read error. The rearrangement joins TRBV7-3 to TRBJ2-1; 10 bases align to TRBD2. Germline V gives CDR1 SGHTA, CDR2 FQGTGA. This CDR3 is 14 amino acids long. For the CDR3, the DNA is TGTGCCAGCAGCGTAACTAGCGGGACCAATGAGCAGTTCTTC. Protein: CASSVTSGTNEQFF. Full variable domain (missing parts from reference TRBV7-3 and TRBJ2-1): GAGVSQTPSNKVTEKGKYVELRCDPISGHTALYWYRQSLGQGPEFLIYFQGTGAADDSGLPNDRFFAVRPEGSVSTLKIQRTERGDSAVYLCASSVTSGTNEQFFGPGTRLTVL.

This clonotype has a count of ten or more. The J gene is TRBJ1-5, the V gene TRBV12-3 or TRBV12-4, with D possibly matching TRBD1 (5 bases). Trimming removed 5 bases from V and 0 bases from J, with 11 bases in between. The CDR3 sequence is 15 residues long. CDR3 loop: CASSPWGDSNQPQHF. DNA of the CDR3: TGTGCCAGCAGTCCGTGGGGGGATAGCAATCAGCCCCAGCATTTT.

A remark on this clonotype: This may be a read error: a much more frequent sequence differs by one nucleotide. The chain has TRBV5-1 and TRBJ1-1; D ambiguous. V was pared by 0 bases and J by 1 base, with 7 bases between. Per germline, CDR1 SGHRS and CDR2 YFSETQ. The CDR3 consists of 14 residues. This chain's CDR3 is CASSLGPTNTEAFF. In nucleotides, the CDR3 is TGCGCCAGCAGCTTGGGCCCTACGAACACTGAAGCTTTCTTT.

This clonotype occurred many times. The chain combines TRBV20-1 with TRBJ2-1; D possibly corresponds to TRBD1 (6 bases). This CDR3 has 13 amino acids. The V end lost 6 bases, the J end lost 8 bases, and 17 bases lay between the germline ends. The germline gives CDR1 DFQATT, CDR2 SNEGSKA (reference sequence). The CDR3 DNA is TGCAGTGCAGGAGAACACAGGGCGGATGAGCAGTTCTTC. Protein sequence: CSAGEHRADEQFF.

This clonotype was observed at least ten times. The rearrangement uses TRBV11-1 and TRBJ1-1; D unclear. V was pared by 3 bases and J by 0 bases, with 14 bases between. The CDR3 totals 16 residues. Germline CDR1 is SGHAT and CDR2 is FQDESV (reference sequence). The CDR3 spells CASSFPSGGLNTEAFF. The CDR3 DNA follows: TGTGCCAGCAGCTTCCCCTCTGGAGGATTGAACACTGAAGCTTTCTTT. The full variable domain, with the rest looked up from reference TRBV11-1 and TRBJ1-1, is EAEVAQSPRYKITEKSQAVAFWCDPISGHATLYWYRQILGQGPELLVQFQDESVVDDSQLPKDRFSAERLKGVDSTLKIQPAELGDSAMYLCASSFPSGGLNTEAFFGQGTRLTVV.

This chain joins TRBV5-5 and TRBJ1-1; D unclear. Germline V gives CDR1 SGHKS, CDR2 YYEKEE (reference sequence). The CDR3 has 16 amino acids. V was pared by 1 base and J by 5 bases, with 18 bases between. The CDR3 reads CASSLSKDALTTEAFF. CDR3 DNA sequence: TGTGCCAGCAGCTTGTCCAAGGACGCCCTCACAACTGAAGCTTTCTTT.

A note on this clonotype: This could be a read error, since a much larger clone is one nucleotide away. The CDR3 nucleotides are TGTGCCAGCAGCACGGATTCTTATAGCAATCAGCCCCAGCATTTT. This encodes CASSTDSYSNQPQHF. The rearrangement uses TRBV6-4 and TRBJ1-5; D remains unclear. The V and J ends lost 6 bases and 0 bases respectively, with 12 bases between them. Germline-derived CDR1 and CDR2 are MRHNA and SNTAGT. The CDR3 runs 15 residues.

This clonotype was seen only a few times. The CDR3 region is CASSQGAGGSSYEQYF. CDR3 nucleotides: TGTGCCAGCAGCCAAGGGGCCGGGGGGTCCTCCTACGAGCAGTACTTC. V and J are TRBV4-2 and TRBJ2-7, with 7 bases fitting TRBD2. V was pared by 1 base and J by 0 bases, with 6 bases of the junction left unmatched. Germline V gene data show CDR1 as LGHNA and CDR2 as YNFKEQ. The CDR3 totals 16 residues.

V gene TRBV14 combines with J gene TRBJ2-1, with D tentatively TRBD1 (6 bases). V was pared by 1 base and J by 4 bases, with 11 bases between. The CDR3 is made up of 15 amino acids. Germline V lookup: CDR1 SGHDN, CDR2 FVKESK. CDR3 DNA sequence: TGTGCCAGCAGCCAAGCAGTCAGGGGATACAATGAGCAGTTCTTC. Translation: CASSQAVRGYNEQFF.

Remarks on this clonotype: With a much larger clone just one base away, this may be a read error. The rearrangement uses TRBV7-6 and TRBJ2-2, with no clear D. This CDR3 spans 14 amino acids. Germline values: CDR1 SGHVS, CDR2 FNYEAQ. CDR3 DNA sequence: TGTGCCAGCAGACCTTATACCAACACCCGGGAGCTGTTTTTT. Its protein is CASRPYTNTRELFF.

This clonotype was seen a handful of times. The gene calls are TRBV27 and TRBJ1-4, with D tentatively TRBD1 (5 bases). Germline CDR1 MNHEY, CDR2 SMNVEV (reference sequence). CDR3 size: 16 residues. With 5 bases removed from V and 2 bases from J, the gap between germline ends came to 15 bases. CDR3 sequence (DNA): TGTGCCAGCAGTGTAACTTTGAGGGGTACTAATGAAAAACTGTTTTTT. As protein: CASSVTLRGTNEKLFF.

Ten or more counts support this clonotype. V gene TRBV5-1 combines with J gene TRBJ1-4, with 9 nucleotides matching TRBD1. V was clipped by 5 bases and J by 5 bases; unmatched bases: 4. The CDR3 is 14 amino acids. CDR1 SGHRS and CDR2 YFSETQ come from the germline V gene. Here the CDR3 reads CASSTGTGNEKLFF. DNA of the CDR3: TGCGCCAGCAGTACCGGGACAGGGAATGAAAAACTGTTTTTT.